These 26 T cell receptor beta chains were sequenced from one sample in a study of T cell responses to AZD1222 COVID-19 vaccine. The protocol was immunoSEQ multiplex PCR, while the TCRdb copy is restricted to in-frame clones and leaves out a portion. The sample contains around 180,000 clones, approximately 94% of which appear only once. Here the sequenced sample was peripheral blood, taken on day 0 of AZD1222 vaccination. The receptors stem from an adult in good health.

The chain couples TRBV19 to TRBJ1-5; tentative D call: TRBD1 (6 bases). CDR3 size: 15 residues. The germline V gene has CDR1 LNHDA and CDR2 SQIVND (reference sequence). Trimming left V 4 bases short and J 0 bases short, with 10 bases between. CDR3 sequence: CASSTWTDSNQPQHF. CDR3 coding DNA: TGTGCCAGTAGTACTTGGACAGATAGCAATCAGCCCCAGCATTTT.

The genes are TRBV13 and TRBJ2-7, with D tentatively TRBD2 (5 bases). The CDR3 sequence is 15 residues long. V gave up 5 bases and J gave up 2 bases, with 16 bases separating them. Germline CDR1 is PRHDT and CDR2 is FYEKMQ (reference sequence). CDR3 protein: CASSQRGQEPYEQYF. The DNA of the CDR3 is TGTGCCAGCAGCCAACGAGGGCAGGAACCCTACGAGCAGTACTTC. The full variable domain, completed using reference TRBV13 and TRBJ2-7, is AAGVIQSPRHLIKEKRETATLKCYPIPRHDTVYWYQQGPGQDPQFLISFYEKMQSDKGSIPDRFSAQQFSDYHSELNMSSLELGDSALYFCASSQRGQEPYEQYFGPGTRLTVT.

The chain joins TRBV14 to TRBJ2-1; the D is unclear. V lost 2 bases and J lost 9, with 11 bases in between. Germline loops: CDR1 SGHDN, CDR2 FVKESK. There are 13 residues in the CDR3. In DNA form, the CDR3 reads TGTGCCAGCAGCCAATCGCTCCCGGGTGAGCAGTTCTTC. Amino acid sequence: CASSQSLPGEQFF.

The chain carries TRBV3-1 (or the pseudogene TRBV3-2) and TRBJ1-1; 9 nucleotides match TRBD1. The CDR3 is 14 residues long. After removal of 5 bases from V and 4 bases from J, the junction contained 5 bases not matched to a gene. Germline V lookup: CDR1 LGHDT, CDR2 YNNKEL (reference sequence). CDR3 residues: CASSGTGSSTEAFF. Written as DNA, the CDR3 is TGTGCCAGCAGCGGGACAGGGTCGAGCACTGAAGCTTTCTTT.

The chain employs TRBV7-2 and TRBJ2-3; D may be TRBD1 (5 bases). The ends were cut back, 1 base at V and 3 bases at J, with 14 bases in the middle. The V gene's germline CDR1 is SGHTA and CDR2 FQGNSA. This CDR3 region has 16 residues. This CDR3 is CASSLGGVGATDTQYF. The CDR3 DNA reads as TGTGCCAGCAGCTTAGGTGGAGTAGGGGCGACAGATACGCAGTATTTT.

This chain uses TRBV24-1 with TRBJ2-5; 10 bases agree with TRBD2. This CDR3 is built from 14 residues. The trim removed 3 bases at V and 5 bases at J, leaving 2 bases unmatched. The V gene's germline CDR1 is KGHDR and CDR2 SFDVKD. The CDR3 region is CATSDPGLAETQYF. CDR3 DNA: TGTGCCACCAGTGATCCGGGACTAGCGGAGACCCAGTACTTC.

This chain connects TRBV14 to TRBJ1-2; D may be TRBD1 (6 bases). Trimming took 5 bases from V and 8 from J, leaving 15 bases between them. CDR1 is SGHDN, CDR2 FVKESK, per germline. This CDR3 is built from 13 residues. The CDR3 sequence is CASSGHQGLGYTF. CDR3 sequence (DNA): TGTGCCAGCAGCGGCCATCAGGGGCTGGGCTACACCTTC.

The chain couples TRBV24-1 to TRBJ2-3, with 13 bases lining up with TRBD2. The CDR3 contains 16 residues. Germline-derived CDR1 and CDR2 are KGHDR and SFDVKD. V was clipped by 4 bases and J by 4 bases; unmatched bases: 4. CDR3 nucleotides: TGTGCCACCAGTGACCCGGGACTAGCGGGACCAGATACGCAGTATTTT. Encoded protein: CATSDPGLAGPDTQYF.

The chain uses TRBV5-4 and TRBJ2-7, with 12 bases fitting TRBD1. Losses at the gene ends were 4 bases for V and 7 bases for J; bases not matched to a gene: 9. The germline gives CDR1 SGHNT, CDR2 YYREEE (reference sequence). This CDR3 is 15 amino acids long. CDR3 sequence reads: CASSRTGQGAREQYF. The CDR3 nucleotides are TGTGCCAGCAGCCGGACGGGACAGGGGGCGAGAGAGCAGTACTTC.

The rearrangement uses TRBV11-1 and TRBJ1-1, with 7 nucleotides matching TRBD1. Germline V CDR1 and CDR2: SGHAT, FQDESV (reference sequence). V shed 5 bases, J shed 0 bases, and the junction held 3 bases outside the gene matches. This CDR3 contains 14 residues. CDR3 DNA: TGTGCCAGCAGCCGACAGGGCTTGAACACTGAAGCTTTCTTT. As protein: CASSRQGLNTEAFF.

This chain joins TRBV29-1 and TRBJ2-1; 11 bases agree with TRBD2. With 6 bases clipped from V and 9 bases from J, the junction kept 13 bases outside the gene matches. CDR3 length: 15 amino acids. The germline CDR1 and CDR2 sequences are SQVTM and ANQGSEA. The CDR3, as DNA: TGCAGCGTGCGGTCACTAGCGGGAGTTCCGGGTGAGCAGTTCTTC. Encoded protein: CSVRSLAGVPGEQFF.

The chain joins TRBV27 to TRBJ2-2; D might be TRBD1 (6 bases). V lost 2 bases and J 8 bases, leaving 9 bases between the germline ends. Germline CDR1 reads MNHEY; CDR2 reads SMNVEV (reference sequence). The length of the CDR3 is 13 residues. The CDR3 reads CASSLGGAGELFF. The CDR3 DNA is TGTGCCAGCAGTTTAGGGGGCGCGGGGGAGCTGTTTTTT.

The chain uses TRBV6-2 or TRBV6-3 and TRBJ2-1; 7 nucleotides line up with TRBD2. Germline V lookup: CDR1 MNHEY, CDR2 SVGEGT. This CDR3 has 17 residues. V lost 4 bases, J lost 0 bases, and 9 bases stayed unmatched. CDR3 sequence reads: CASSSDGRSPSYNEQFF. The DNA of the CDR3 is TGTGCCAGCAGTTCTGACGGGAGGTCTCCCTCCTACAATGAGCAGTTCTTC.

The chain employs TRBV4-1 and TRBJ1-5; D is perhaps TRBD1 (5 bases). The CDR3 is made up of 15 amino acids. Germline loops: CDR1 MGHRA, CDR2 YSYEKL. The V end was cut by 3 bases, the J end by 1 base, with 10 bases between. The CDR3 DNA reads TGCGCCAGCAGCCAGTGGGCAGGGAGCAATCAGCCCCAGCATTTT. This translates into CASSQWAGSNQPQHF.

This clone has only one observation. The V and J genes are TRBV5-1 and TRBJ2-3, with TRBD2 identical over 11 bases. V gave up 3 bases and J gave up 2 bases; unmatched junction bases: 2. CDR3 length: 15 amino acids. CDR1 and CDR2 from the germline V gene are SGHRS and YFSETQ. The CDR3 here is CASSSGLADTDTQYF. The CDR3 nucleotides read TGCGCCAGCAGCTCGGGACTAGCGGACACAGATACGCAGTATTTT.

The chain combines TRBV7-3 with TRBJ2-1, with TRBD2 as a possible D gene (5 bases). The V gene's germline CDR1 is SGHTA and CDR2 FQGTGA. V was cut by 5 bases and J by 10 bases, with 15 bases left in between. This CDR3 has 13 amino acids. The CDR3 protein is CASSPRHGGEQFF. The CDR3 nucleotides are TGTGCCAGCAGCCCGAGGCATGGAGGCGAGCAGTTCTTC. Supplemented by reference TRBV7-3 and TRBJ2-1, the full variable domain reads GAGVSQTPSNKVTEKGKYVELRCDPISGHTALYWYRQSLGQGPEFLIYFQGTGAADDSGLPNDRFFAVRPEGSVSTLKIQRTERGDSAVYLCASSPRHGGEQFFGPGTRLTVL.

The chain is built from TRBV7-2 and TRBJ1-5; the D gene is possibly TRBD1 (5 bases). The CDR3 spans 16 residues. V was cut by 0 bases and J by 2 bases, with 11 bases left in between. The germline V gene encodes CDR1 SGHTA and CDR2 FQGNSA. The DNA of the CDR3 is TGTGCCAGCAGCTTAGCGGGGGTTTTTGGCAATCAGCCCCAGCATTTT. Protein: CASSLAGVFGNQPQHF.

V usage is TRBV7-3 and J usage is TRBJ2-2, with 16 bases lining up with TRBD2. J lost 7 bases, V lost 2 bases, and 7 bases had no gene match. Germline lookup yields CDR1 SGHTA and CDR2 FQGTGA. The CDR3 totals 18 residues. The CDR3 DNA follows: TGTGCCAGCAGCTTATCCGGGACTAGCGGGAGGGTCGGCGGGGAGCTGTTTTTT. Translating gives CASSLSGTSGRVGGELFF.

This chain connects TRBV21-1 to TRBJ2-7; the table's D call TRBD2 went unverified against the DNA. TRBV21-1 is given as a pseudogene. The CDR3 loop spans 16 amino acids. The CDR3 protein is CASSKRLAGGRYEQYF. The CDR3 nucleotides read TGTGCCAGCAGCAAACGCCTAGCGGGAGGGCGATACGAGCAGTACTTC.

The V and J genes are TRBV9 and TRBJ2-5; D possibly corresponds to TRBD2 (5 bases). Germline assignment: CDR1 SGDLS and CDR2 YYNGEE. The CDR3 runs 15 residues. The V and J ends lost 5 bases and 1 base respectively, with 15 bases between them. The CDR3 sequence is CASSDDGRVQETQYF. CDR3 DNA sequence: TGTGCCAGCAGTGACGACGGGCGGGTCCAAGAGACCCAGTACTTC.

This chain uses TRBV18 with TRBJ2-5, with a tentative D call TRBD1 (7 bases). The germline CDR1 and CDR2 sequences are KGHSH and LQKENI. V lost 7 bases and J lost 2, with 11 bases in between. The CDR3 extends over 13 amino acids. CDR3 DNA: TGTGCCAGCTGCGGGACAGCGCAAGAGACCCAGTACTTC. It is translated as CASCGTAQETQYF.

V and J are TRBV5-1 and TRBJ2-2, with TRBD2 identical over 7 bases. Germline V gene lookup returns CDR1 SGHRS and CDR2 YFSETQ. Trimming cost V 2 bases and J 4 bases; bases outside gene matches: 5. The CDR3 covers 15 residues. CDR3 residues: CASSFLGLVTGELFF. The CDR3 DNA reads as TGCGCCAGCAGCTTCCTTGGACTAGTCACCGGGGAGCTGTTTTTT.

The chain combines TRBV19 with TRBJ2-1, with TRBD2 identical over 11 bases. This CDR3 is 20 amino acids long. Germline assignment: CDR1 LNHDA and CDR2 SQIVND (reference sequence). The V and J ends lost 4 bases and 1 base, in that order; junction bases with no gene match: 15. The CDR3 spells CASSTPRASGRPISYNEQFF. The CDR3 DNA is TGTGCCAGTAGTACCCCAAGGGCTAGCGGGAGGCCAATTTCCTACAATGAGCAGTTCTTC.

Here the CDR3 DNA reads TGTGCCAGCAGCCAAGAAGGACTAGCGACGAACACCGGGGAGCTGTTTTTT. It encodes CASSQEGLATNTGELFF. J is TRBJ2-2 and V is TRBV3-1 (or the pseudogene TRBV3-2), with 9 bases fitting TRBD2. Germline V gene sequence: CDR1 LGHDT, CDR2 YNNKEL (reference sequence). CDR3 length: 17 residues. The V segment lost 0 bases and the J segment 0 bases; nucleotides outside the gene matches: 2.

CDR3 sequence reads: CASSQGNQPQHF. The CDR3 DNA follows: TGTGCCAGCTCGCAGGGGAATCAGCCCCAGCATTTT. V usage is TRBV18 and J usage is TRBJ1-5; D possibly corresponds to TRBD1 (6 bases). Germline CDR1 reads KGHSH; CDR2 reads LQKENI. The V end was cut by 6 bases, the J end by 4 bases, with 7 bases between. The CDR3 length is 12 residues.

This chain connects TRBV5-3 to TRBJ2-1; 7 bases match TRBD2. TRBV5-3 is sorted into the ORF group, with uncertain function. This CDR3 is built from 14 residues. The V and J ends lost 4 bases and 10 bases, in that order; junction bases with no gene match: 11. As DNA, the CDR3 is TGTGCCAGAAGCCCACTACGGCGGGAGAACGAGCAGTTCTTC. This codes for CARSPLRRENEQFF.